One sample yielded the 7 T cell receptor beta chains listed below, sequenced in a study of T cell clonality in common variable immunodeficiency. Measured with immunoSEQ multiplex PCR; TCRdb has only the in-frame clones, and not every one. The sample shows tens of thousands of clones, none of them appearing just once. The specimen sequenced was peripheral blood mononuclear cells. The receptors originated from a person aged 18 to 69 in good health.

This clone was detected many times. From the germline J gene comes the end of the CDR3, since the read stops 3 residues before it. J is TRBJ1-5 and V is TRBV19, with D perhaps TRBD1 (6 bases). CDR1 is LNHDA and CDR2 is SQIVND in the germline V gene (reference sequence). This CDR3 spans 16 amino acids. V dropped 6 bases and J dropped 1 base, with 16 bases sitting between them. CDR3 in amino acids: CASRLGGGGSNQPQHF. Incomplete CDR3 DNA: TGTGCCAGTAGGTTAGGGGGGGGCGGAAGCAATCAGCCC.

In this sample, this clone turned up many times. The read gets to within 3 residues of the CDR3 end, and the germline J gene fills in the rest. The chain uses TRBV5-1 and TRBJ2-2; D is possibly TRBD2 (5 bases). The V gene's germline CDR1 is SGHRS and CDR2 YFSETQ. Trimming took 4 bases from V and 4 from J, leaving 17 bases between them. This CDR3 spans 16 amino acids. Partial CDR3 DNA: TGCGCCAGCAGCCCTGGAGCGGTTCAGCCCACCGGGGAG. Protein: CASSPGAVQPTGE. The complete CDR3 sequence is CASSPGAVQPTGELFF.

In this sample, this clone turned up many times. The sequence runs out 3 residues before the end of the CDR3; the remainder is reconstructed from the germline J gene. The chain is built from TRBV20-1 and TRBJ1-1; D is undetermined. The CDR3 spans 13 residues. CDR1 is DFQATT, CDR2 SNEGSKA, per germline (reference sequence). Trimming pared 7 bases from V and 0 bases from J, leaving 12 bases between. The CDR3 loop is CSEIDFMNTEAFF. The part of the CDR3 DNA that was read is TGCAGTGAAATAGACTTCATGAACACTGAA.

Many counts were recorded for this clone. The read is 3 residues too short to cover the CDR3 end, so that end is filled in from the germline J gene. The chain recombines TRBV6-4 with TRBJ2-2; 10 nucleotides match TRBD1. Trimming removed 0 bases from V and 5 bases from J; junction bases left unmatched: 3. The CDR3 contains 16 residues. The germline gives CDR1 MRHNA, CDR2 SNTAGT. CDR3 DNA (partial): TGTGCCAGCAGTGACTCAGGGACAGGGGATACCGGGGAG. This sequence encodes CASSDSGTGDTGE. The full CDR3 is CASSDSGTGDTGELFF.

This clone was counted ten times or more. The read ends 3 residues early relative to the CDR3; the germline J gene fills the gap. The chain links TRBV7-3 to TRBJ2-1; possible D gene TRBD2, 7 bases. This CDR3 is 15 amino acids long. Germline CDR1 and CDR2: SGHTA and FQGTGA. V was shortened by 5 bases and J by 8 bases, with 19 bases between the two germline ends. The CDR3 protein is CASSQQGLPQDEQFF. The sequenced part of the CDR3 DNA is TGTGCCAGCAGCCAACAGGGACTACCGCAGGATGAG.

At least ten counts were recorded for this clone. The CDR3 end lies 3 residues beyond the end of the read and is filled in from the germline J gene. The J gene is TRBJ2-7, the V gene TRBV2, with D uncertain. The CDR3 is 11 residues long. Germline CDR1 and CDR2: SNHLY and FYNNEI. The germline V and J ends were trimmed by 4 bases and 3 bases, with 4 bases remaining between them. CDR3 DNA (partial): TGTGCCAGCAGTGCCAACTACGAG. As protein: CASSANYE. The whole CDR3 sequence reads CASSANYEQYF.

There are many counts of this clone. The sequence runs out 3 residues before the end of the CDR3; the remainder is reconstructed from the germline J gene. The chain employs TRBV5-1 and TRBJ1-2; D is unclear. The V end was cut by 4 bases, the J end by 4 bases, with 8 bases between. The CDR3 sequence is 12 residues long. The V gene's germline CDR1 is SGHRS and CDR2 YFSETQ. The sequenced CDR3 bases are TGCGCCAGCAGCGAGGGTATCTATGGC. It translates to CASSEGIYG. Given in full, the CDR3 is CASSEGIYGYTF.